These T cell receptor beta chains were read from a single sample in a study of a mutant IDH1 vaccine in newly diagnosed glioma. Their antigens are not known. The assay was immunoSEQ multiplex PCR, and TCRdb's table has in-frame clones only and misses some. The sample lists over 40,000 clones; around 91% were seen once. The specimen was PBMCs, collected from a glioma patient whose treatment included an IDH1 peptide vaccine. Receptor source: a middle-aged man with glioma. Both conserved end residues are part of each CDR3. A D gene is named only where the DNA matches it firmly. The listing skips clone size in some rows; elsewhere it reads once, few, many or a size class.

J: TRBJ1-1
D: -
V: TRBV19
size: -
CDR3: CASKLKGTNTEAFF
DNA: TGTGCCAGTAAATTGAAGGGGACGAACACTGAAGCTTTCTTT

J: TRBJ1-5
D: TRBD1
V: TRBV7-2
size: once
CDR3: CASSRWTGAGSGNQPQHF
DNA: TGTGCCAGCAGCCGATGGACAGGGGCGGGCAGTGGCAATCAGCCCCAGCATTTT

J: TRBJ1-4
D: -
V: TRBV2
size: -
CDR3: CASREDGYEKLFF
DNA: TGTGCCAGCAGGGAGGACGGATATGAAAAACTGTTTTTT

J: TRBJ1-1
D: -
V: TRBV6-4
size: -
CDR3: CASSLDSYNTEAFF
DNA: TGTGCCAGCAGCCTAGACAGTTATAACACTGAAGCTTTCTTT

J: TRBJ2-1
D: TRBD1
V: TRBV7-2
size: -
CDR3: CASTINRGPYNEQFF
DNA: TGTGCCAGCACCATTAACAGGGGGCCTTACAATGAGCAGTTCTTC

J: TRBJ1-1
D: -
V: TRBV2
size: once
CDR3: CASSRQGPYAEAFF
DNA: TGTGCCAGCAGTCGGCAGGGGCCCTACGCTGAAGCTTTCTTT

J: TRBJ2-7
D: -
V: TRBV4-3
size: -
CDR3: CASSQDSVGSLYEQYF
DNA: TGCGCCAGCAGCCAAGATTCCGTAGGATCTTTATACGAGCAGTACTTC

J: TRBJ2-3
D: -
V: TRBV7-2
size: -
CDR3: CASSLQAEITDTQYF
DNA: TGTGCCAGCAGCTTACAAGCGGAGATCACAGATACGCAGTATTTT

J: TRBJ1-3
D: -
V: TRBV19
size: -
CDR3: CASSILPGPGDGNTIYF
DNA: TGTGCCAGTAGTATCCTCCCCGGCCCCGGGGACGGAAACACCATATATTTT

J: TRBJ2-7
D: -
V: TRBV19
size: once
CDR3: CASSPGHREFYEQYF
DNA: TGTGCCAGTAGTCCAGGGCACCGAGAGTTCTACGAGCAGTACTTC

J: TRBJ2-7
D: -
V: TRBV6-1
size: -
CDR3: CASSDPRVGQYF
DNA: TGTGCCAGCAGTGATCCGAGGGTCGGGCAGTACTTC

J: TRBJ1-3
D: -
V: TRBV29-1
size: once
CDR3: CSVEVATGNTIYF
DNA: TGCAGCGTTGAGGTGGCGACTGGAAACACCATATATTTT

J: TRBJ1-4
D: -
V: TRBV18
size: -
CDR3: CASSPATNEKLFF
DNA: TGTGCCAGCTCACCGGCAACTAATGAAAAACTGTTTTTT

J: TRBJ2-1
D: TRBD2
V: TRBV11-2
size: -
CDR3: CASTKGRTSGNEQFF
DNA: TGTGCCAGCACCAAAGGGAGGACTAGCGGAAATGAGCAGTTCTTC

J: TRBJ2-3
D: TRBD2
V: TRBV27
size: -
CDR3: CASRLAGVQDTQYF
DNA: TGTGCCAGCAGGCTAGCGGGGGTTCAAGATACGCAGTATTTT

J: TRBJ1-1
D: TRBD1
V: TRBV7-2
size: -
CDR3: CASSSDRAPEAFF
DNA: TGTGCCAGCAGCTCGGACAGGGCACCTGAAGCTTTCTTT

J: TRBJ1-5
D: -
V: TRBV28
size: -
CDR3: CAIYRDGNQPQHF
DNA: TGTGCCATCTACAGGGATGGCAATCAGCCCCAGCATTTT

J: TRBJ2-3
D: -
V: TRBV10-2
size: -
CDR3: CASTPPWASPDTQYF
DNA: TGCGCCAGCACTCCCCCTTGGGCTAGCCCAGATACGCAGTATTTT

J: TRBJ2-1
D: -
V: TRBV7-8
size: -
CDR3: CASSSIASASRGEQFF
DNA: TGTGCCAGCAGCTCTATCGCGTCGGCGTCTAGGGGGGAGCAGTTCTTC

J: TRBJ2-3
D: -
V: TRBV5-1
size: -
CDR3: CASSFTGFQDTQYF
DNA: TGCGCCAGCAGCTTCACAGGGTTTCAAGATACGCAGTATTTT

J: TRBJ2-5
D: -
V: TRBV5-1
size: once
CDR3: CASTNYGAWGETQYF
DNA: TGCGCCAGCACCAATTACGGGGCCTGGGGGGAGACCCAGTACTTC

J: TRBJ2-2
D: -
V: TRBV19
size: few
CDR3: CASGPGNTGELFF
DNA: TGTGCCAGCGGGCCAGGGAATACCGGGGAGCTGTTTTTT

J: TRBJ2-1
D: TRBD2
V: TRBV6-5
size: -
CDR3: CASSYASGTVYEQFF
DNA: TGTGCCAGCAGTTACGCTAGCGGGACAGTGTATGAGCAGTTCTTC

J: TRBJ2-6
D: TRBD1
V: TRBV7-2
size: -
CDR3: CASSFETGSGANVLTF
DNA: TGTGCCAGCAGCTTCGAGACAGGGTCTGGGGCCAACGTCCTGACTTTC

J: TRBJ1-4
D: -
V: TRBV11-2
size: -
CDR3: CASSFIGGTEKLFF
DNA: TGTGCCAGCAGCTTTATAGGGGGAACTGAAAAACTGTTTTTT

J: TRBJ1-1
D: -
V: TRBV2
size: -
CDR3: CASWHTANTEAFF
DNA: TGTGCCAGCTGGCACACAGCGAACACCGAAGCTTTCTTT